Below, 12 T cell receptor beta chains from the same sample are listed, as sequenced in a study of T cell clonality in common variable immunodeficiency. General study findings and limits: Reportedly, TCR beta sequences from common variable immunodeficiency showed fewer deletions and N-nucleotide insertions.

Some clones are missing from TCRdb's copy, which holds only in-frame ones; the method was immunoSEQ multiplex PCR. The table lists fewer than 8,000 clones, no singletons, with 22% in the top ten. No antigens are known for them. Specimen: peripheral blood mononuclear cells. All receptors derive from a human donor with common variable immunodeficiency.

This clone was seen more than once but under ten times. From the germline J gene comes the end of the CDR3, since the read stops 3 residues before it. This chain joins TRBV2 and TRBJ2-1; D gene uncertain. Looked up from germline, CDR1 is SNHLY and CDR2 is FYNNEI. V dropped 7 bases and J dropped 2 bases, with 12 bases sitting between them. The CDR3 extends over 14 amino acids. The CDR3 reads CASISIPAYNEQFF. The covered CDR3 bases are TGTGCCAGCATCTCTATCCCCGCCTACAATGAG.

With respect to this clone: The read is 3 residues too short to cover the CDR3 end, so that end is filled in from the germline J gene. This rearrangement joins TRBV2 to TRBJ1-2; 11 bases align to TRBD1. CDR1 is SNHLY, CDR2 FYNNEI, per germline. The CDR3 is made up of 16 amino acids. The part of the CDR3 DNA that was read is TGTGCCAGCAGTAGGACAGGGGGCCTCCTTAGTCGGGGC. Its translation is CASSRTGGLLSRG. The entire CDR3 sequence reads CASSRTGGLLSRGYTF.

This clone was counted at least ten times. The read is 3 residues too short to cover the CDR3 end, so that end is filled in from the germline J gene. The chain carries TRBV5-1 and TRBJ2-7; 9 nucleotides match TRBD2. The V segment lost 1 base and the J segment 0 bases; nucleotides outside the gene matches: 2. The CDR3 contains 15 residues. In germline, CDR1 is SGHRS, CDR2 YFSETQ. Incomplete CDR3 DNA: TGCGCCAGCAGCTTGACTAGCGGGCCCTCCTACGAG. This encodes CASSLTSGPSYE. The entire CDR3 is CASSLTSGPSYEQYF.

This clone was detected only a few times. A junction end diverges from the germline sequence, so it may reflect a read error. The read terminates 3 residues ahead of where the CDR3 ends, so the germline J gene completes it. This chain links TRBV5-1 with TRBJ2-1, with unresolved D. From germline, CDR1 is SGHRS and CDR2 YFSETQ. The CDR3 sequence is 12 residues long. CDR3 residues: CAGSSVGNEQFF. The CDR3 DNA, read in part, is TGCGCCGGCAGCTCAGTCGGGAATGAG.

This clone came up many times. CDR3 bases read: TGTGCCAGCAGCTTAGTAACAGGGGACACTGAA. Protein product: CASSLVTGDTE. Given in full, the CDR3 is CASSLVTGDTEAFF. The chain links TRBV7-8 to TRBJ1-1, with TRBD1 matching over 7 bases. The read ends 3 residues early relative to the CDR3; the germline J gene fills the gap. This CDR3 region has 14 residues. CDR1 and CDR2 (germline): SGHVS, FQNEAQ. J gave up 3 bases and V 1 base, and 2 bases lay outside the gene matches.

This clone was seen only a few times. The read stops 3 residues short of the end of the CDR3; the missing end is completed from the germline J gene. The rearrangement uses TRBV7-3 and TRBJ2-3; D remains ambiguous. The germline CDR1 and CDR2 sequences are SGHTA and FQGTGA. V lost 5 bases and J lost 0, with 12 bases in between. The CDR3 totals 15 residues. CDR3 in amino acids: CASSPYRSSTDTQYF. Incomplete CDR3 DNA: TGTGCCAGCAGCCCCTACCGCTCTAGCACAGATACG.

To note about this clone: Read sequence stops 3 residues before the CDR3 end, and the germline J gene provides the missing end. The chain has TRBV7-9 and TRBJ2-7; 10 positions agree with TRBD1. The CDR3 runs to 14 residues. In germline, CDR1 is SEHNR, CDR2 FQNEAQ (reference sequence). V lost 5 bases, J lost 2 bases, and 3 bases stayed unmatched. Incomplete CDR3 DNA: TGTGCCAGCAGCCCCGGGACAGGGGCCTACGAG. Translating it yields CASSPGTGAYE. The full CDR3 reads CASSPGTGAYEQYF.

As to this clone: The missing CDR3 end, 3 residues past where the read stops, is filled in from the germline J gene. The chain links TRBV19 to TRBJ2-1, with 10 bases aligning to TRBD2. CDR3 length: 14 amino acids. Germline CDR1 and CDR2: LNHDA and SQIVND (reference sequence). V gave up 6 bases and J gave up 8 bases; unmatched junction bases: 7. The DNA read from the CDR3 is TGTGCCAGTAGCCGGGCTAGCGGGAGAGATGAG. Translated: CASSRASGRDE. The whole CDR3 protein reads CASSRASGRDEQFF.

This chain's CDR3 is CASSEGQFGTDTQYF. The sequenced CDR3 bases are TGTGCCAGCAGTGAGGGACAGTTCGGCACAGATACG. The rearrangement uses TRBV2 and TRBJ2-3; 7 bases are a match to TRBD1. The read is 3 residues too short to cover the CDR3 end, so that end is filled in from the germline J gene. The CDR3 contains 15 residues. CDR1 and CDR2 (germline): SNHLY, FYNNEI. Germline trimming cut 3 bases from V and 1 base from J; bases unmatched to any gene: 4. The complete variable domain, with remaining parts taken from reference TRBV2 and TRBJ2-3, reads EPEVTQTPSHQVTQMGQEVILRCVPISNHLYFYWYRQILGQKVEFLVSFYNNEISEKSEIFDDQFSVERPDGSNFTLKIRSTKLEDSAMYFCASSEGQFGTDTQYFGPGTRLTVL.

A note on this clone: The read terminates 3 residues before the CDR3 end, so the remaining end is supplied by the germline J gene. The chain links TRBV11-2 to TRBJ2-2; 7 bases fit TRBD2. The germline V gene encodes CDR1 SGHAT and CDR2 FQNNGV. The V segment lost 4 bases and the J segment 5 bases; nucleotides outside the gene matches: 4. CDR3 length: 14 residues. The sequenced part of the CDR3 DNA is TGTGCCAGCAGCTGGAGCGGGGTGACCGGGGAG. This codes for CASSWSGVTGE. The whole CDR3 region reads CASSWSGVTGELFF.

Points on this clone: The observed sequence ends 3 residues before the CDR3 terminus, with the missing tail filled in from the germline J gene. The V gene is TRBV19, the J gene TRBJ2-1; the D gene is possibly TRBD2 (6 bases). Trimming left V 1 base short and J 0 bases short, with 13 bases between. This CDR3 region has 17 residues. Germline loops: CDR1 LNHDA, CDR2 SQIVND (reference sequence). CDR3 bases read: TGTGCCAGTAGTATAGGGCGGGGTAAAAGCTCCTACAATGAG. Translation: CASSIGRGKSSYNE. The complete CDR3 reads CASSIGRGKSSYNEQFF.

Ten or more counts support this clone. The missing CDR3 end, 3 residues past where the read stops, is filled in from the germline J gene. This sequence joins TRBV30 and TRBJ2-1; 11 nucleotides line up with TRBD2. The V gene's germline CDR1 is GTSNPN and CDR2 SVGIG (reference sequence). The CDR3 covers 14 residues. The trim removed 4 bases at V and 4 bases at J, leaving 3 bases unmatched. The CDR3 is CAWNSGRGYNEQFF. The sequenced CDR3 bases are TGTGCCTGGAATAGCGGGAGGGGGTACAATGAG.